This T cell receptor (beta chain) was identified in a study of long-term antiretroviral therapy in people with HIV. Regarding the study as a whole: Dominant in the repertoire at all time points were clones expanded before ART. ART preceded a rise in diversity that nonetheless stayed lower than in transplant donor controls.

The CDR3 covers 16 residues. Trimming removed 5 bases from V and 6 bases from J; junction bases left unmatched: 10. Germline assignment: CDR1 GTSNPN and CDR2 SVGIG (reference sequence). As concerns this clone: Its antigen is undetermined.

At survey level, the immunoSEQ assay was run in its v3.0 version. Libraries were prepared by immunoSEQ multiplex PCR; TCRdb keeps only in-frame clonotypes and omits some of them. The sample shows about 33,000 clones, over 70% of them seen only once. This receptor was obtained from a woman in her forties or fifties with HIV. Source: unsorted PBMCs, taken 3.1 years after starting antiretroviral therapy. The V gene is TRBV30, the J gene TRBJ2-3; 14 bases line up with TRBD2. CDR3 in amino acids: CAWALPGTSGSDTQYF. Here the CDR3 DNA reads TGTGCCTGGGCCCTCCCAGGGACTAGCGGGAGTGATACGCAGTATTTT.